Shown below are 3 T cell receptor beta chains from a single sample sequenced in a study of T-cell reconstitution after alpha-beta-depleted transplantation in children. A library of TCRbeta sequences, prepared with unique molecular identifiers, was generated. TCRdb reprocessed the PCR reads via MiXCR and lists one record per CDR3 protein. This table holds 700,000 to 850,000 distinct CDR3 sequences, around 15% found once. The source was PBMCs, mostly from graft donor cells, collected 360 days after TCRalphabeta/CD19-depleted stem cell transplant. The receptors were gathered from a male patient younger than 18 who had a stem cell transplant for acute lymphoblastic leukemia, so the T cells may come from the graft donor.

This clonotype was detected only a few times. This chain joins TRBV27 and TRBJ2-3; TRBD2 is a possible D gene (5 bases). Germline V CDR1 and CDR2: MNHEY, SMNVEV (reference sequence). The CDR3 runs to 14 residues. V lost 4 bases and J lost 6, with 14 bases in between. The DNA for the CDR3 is TGTGCCAGCAGTTCCTACCTAGCCCGGGATACGCAGTATTTT. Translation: CASSSYLARDTQYF.

The DNA of the CDR3 is TGTGCCAGCAGCCAAACGGGAGGAGGCTATGGCTACACCTTC. The encoded protein is CASSQTGGGYGYTF. V is TRBV14 and J is TRBJ1-2, with D uncertain. V gave up 2 bases and J gave up 4 bases, with 11 bases separating them. Germline V lookup: CDR1 SGHDN, CDR2 FVKESK. The CDR3 extends over 14 amino acids. The variable domain in full, completed from reference TRBV14 and TRBJ1-2, reads EAGVTQFPSHSVIEKGQTVTLRCDPISGHDNLYWYRRVMGKEIKFLLHFVKESKQDESGMPNNRFLAERTGGTYSTLKVQPAELEDSGVYFCASSQTGGGYGYTFGSGTRLTVV.

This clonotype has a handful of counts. CDR3 loop: CASSIGRTSTGELFF. The CDR3 coding sequence is TGTGCCAGTAGTATAGGAAGGACTAGCACCGGGGAGCTGTTTTTT. The rearrangement links TRBV19 to TRBJ2-2, with 7 bases identical to TRBD2. Looked up from germline, CDR1 is LNHDA and CDR2 is SQIVND (reference sequence). V lost 1 base, J lost 4 bases, and 3 bases stayed unmatched. This CDR3 has 15 residues.